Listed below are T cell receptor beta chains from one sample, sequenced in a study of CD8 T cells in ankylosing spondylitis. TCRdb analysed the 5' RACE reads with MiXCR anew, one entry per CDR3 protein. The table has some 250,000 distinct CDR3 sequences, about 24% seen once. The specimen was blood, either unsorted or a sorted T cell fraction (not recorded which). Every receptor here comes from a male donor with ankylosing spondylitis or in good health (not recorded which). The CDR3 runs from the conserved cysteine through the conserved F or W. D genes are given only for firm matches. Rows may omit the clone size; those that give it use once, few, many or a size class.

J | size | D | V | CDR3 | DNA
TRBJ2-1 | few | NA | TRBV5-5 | CASSFQGRNEQFF | TGTGCCAGCAGCTTCCAGGGTCGAAATGAGCAGTTCTTC
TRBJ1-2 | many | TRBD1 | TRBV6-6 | CASSPDRDSLFYGYTF | TGTGCCAGCAGTCCTGACCGGGACAGCCTGTTCTATGGCTACACCTTC
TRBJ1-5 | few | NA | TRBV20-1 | CSARDRAVAQHF | TGCAGTGCTAGAGATCGCGCAGTAGCCCAGCATTTT
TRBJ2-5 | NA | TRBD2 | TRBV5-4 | CASSSPREGRDQYF | TGTGCCAGCAGCTCCCCCCGGGAGGGAAGGGACCAGTACTTC
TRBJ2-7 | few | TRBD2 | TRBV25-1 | CASSESGTSRYEQYF | TGTGCCAGCAGTGAATCAGGGACTAGCCGCTACGAGCAGTACTTC
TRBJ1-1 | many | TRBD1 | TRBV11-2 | CASSLVGDRALRNTEAFF | TGTGCCAGCAGCTTAGTGGGTGACAGGGCCCTCAGGAACACTGAAGCTTTCTTT
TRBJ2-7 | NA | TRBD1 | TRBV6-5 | CASSYRDRGPYEQYF | TGTGCCAGCAGTTACCGGGACAGGGGGCCCTACGAGCAGTACTTC
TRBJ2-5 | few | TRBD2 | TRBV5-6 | CASSKTSGVLETQYF | TGTGCCAGCAGCAAGACTAGCGGGGTCCTAGAGACCCAGTACTTC
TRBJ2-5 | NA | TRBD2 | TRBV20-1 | CSASSGGEETQYF | TGCAGTGCTTCCAGCGGGGGGGAGGAGACCCAGTACTTC
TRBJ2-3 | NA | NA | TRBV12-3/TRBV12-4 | CASSLPGSLDTQYF | TGTGCCAGCAGTTTACCAGGGAGCCTAGATACGCAGTATTTT
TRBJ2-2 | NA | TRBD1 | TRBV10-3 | CAISELVQGANTGELFF | TGTGCCATCAGTGAATTGGTACAGGGGGCGAACACCGGGGAGCTGTTTTTT
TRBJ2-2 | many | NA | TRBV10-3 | CAIRNSKGFTNTGELFF | TGTGCCATCAGGAACTCCAAGGGTTTCACAAACACCGGGGAGCTGTTTTTT
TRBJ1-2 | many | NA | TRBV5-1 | CASRNLADRGYGYTF | TGCGCCAGCAGAAATCTGGCCGATCGGGGCTATGGCTACACCTTC
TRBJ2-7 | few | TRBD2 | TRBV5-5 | CASVRGETNEQYF | TGTGCCAGCGTCCGGGGGGAAACTAACGAGCAGTACTTC
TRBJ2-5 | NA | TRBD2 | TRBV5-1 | CASHPGGGGAERTQYF | TGCGCCAGCCACCCTGGTGGCGGGGGGGCGGAGAGGACCCAGTACTTC
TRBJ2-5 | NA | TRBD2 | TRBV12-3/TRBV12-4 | CASTGTIGTQYF | TGTGCCAGCACCGGGACTATCGGGACCCAGTACTTC
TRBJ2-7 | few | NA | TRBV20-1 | CSARDRVQGAGPYEQYF | TGCAGTGCTAGAGATAGGGTACAGGGTGCCGGGCCCTACGAGCAGTACTTC
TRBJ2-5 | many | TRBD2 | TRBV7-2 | CASRPTSGGSETQYF | TGTGCCAGCAGGCCCACTAGCGGGGGGTCAGAGACCCAGTACTTC
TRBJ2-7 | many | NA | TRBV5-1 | CASSSSPVYEQYF | TGCGCCAGCAGCTCCTCACCCGTATACGAGCAGTACTTC
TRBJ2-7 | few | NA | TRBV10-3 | CAISERDQREQYF | TGTGCCATCAGTGAACGGGACCAAAGAGAGCAGTACTTC
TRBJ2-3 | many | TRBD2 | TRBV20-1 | CSAGSGGGTDTQYF | TGCAGTGCTGGTAGCGGGGGCGGCACAGATACGCAGTATTTT
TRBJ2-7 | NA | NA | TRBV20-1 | CSASGPVSYEQYF | TGCAGTGCTAGCGGCCCCGTATCCTACGAGCAGTACTTC
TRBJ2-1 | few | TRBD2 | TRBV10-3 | CAISDRTSSYNEQFF | TGTGCCATCAGTGACAGGACTAGCTCCTACAATGAGCAGTTCTTC
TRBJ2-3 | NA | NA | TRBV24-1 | CATSDSRTANTDTQYF | TGTGCCACCAGTGATTCACGGACAGCGAACACAGATACGCAGTATTTT
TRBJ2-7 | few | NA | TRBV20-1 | CSASTSWPPYEQYF | TGCAGTGCTAGCACTAGCTGGCCACCCTACGAGCAGTACTTC